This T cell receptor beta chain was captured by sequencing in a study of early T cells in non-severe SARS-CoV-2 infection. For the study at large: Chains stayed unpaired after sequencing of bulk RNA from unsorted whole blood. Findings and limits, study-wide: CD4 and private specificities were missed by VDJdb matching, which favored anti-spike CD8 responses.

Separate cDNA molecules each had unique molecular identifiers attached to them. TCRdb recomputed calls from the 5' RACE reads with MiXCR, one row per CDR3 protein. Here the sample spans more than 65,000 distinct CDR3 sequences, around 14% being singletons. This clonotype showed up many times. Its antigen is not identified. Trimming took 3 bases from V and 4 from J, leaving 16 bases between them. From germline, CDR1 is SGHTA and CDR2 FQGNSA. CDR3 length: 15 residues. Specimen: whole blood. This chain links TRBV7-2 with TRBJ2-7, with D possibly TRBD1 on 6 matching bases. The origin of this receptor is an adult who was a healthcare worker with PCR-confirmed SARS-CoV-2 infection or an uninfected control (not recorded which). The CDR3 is CASSFRGRASYEQYF. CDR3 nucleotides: TGTGCCAGCAGCTTCAGGGGACGAGCATCTTACGAGCAGTACTTC.